This is a list of T cell receptor beta chains from one sample in a study of blood T cell repertoires in COVID-19. Sequencing used immunoSEQ multiplex PCR; TCRdb keeps in-frame clones, though not all of them. The data show 200,000 or so clones, with approximately 83% seen just once and about 4.8% held by the top ten. The sample consisted of PBMCs or T cells enriched from blood (not recorded which). The receptors here all came from a woman aged 45-59 years who had been exposed to COVID-19. CDR3s include the opening cysteine and the closing phenylalanine or tryptophan. Each record gives: D gene, clone size, V gene, J gene, CDR3 DNA, CDR3 protein. D genes are given only for firm matches. The listing skips clone size in some rows; elsewhere it reads once, few, many or a size class.

D: NA
size: once
V: TRBV28
J: TRBJ2-3
DNA: TGTGCCAGCAGTTTAGTTGTGGGTAGCGCAGATACGCAGTATTTT
CDR3: CASSLVVGSADTQYF

D: TRBD1
size: NA
V: TRBV10-3
J: TRBJ1-3
DNA: TGTGCCATCAGTGAGTTTGGCTTTACAGGGGCGTCCGGAAACACCATATATTTT
CDR3: CAISEFGFTGASGNTIYF

D: TRBD1
size: NA
V: TRBV6-2/TRBV6-3
J: TRBJ2-7
DNA: TGTGCCAGCAGCCCCACTGGACAGGGGCAAACAAACTTC
CDR3: CASSPTGQGQTNF

D: NA
size: NA
V: TRBV6-5
J: TRBJ1-1
DNA: TGTGCCAGCAGTTTCGCCACCGGACAGTTGAACACTGAAGCTTTCTTT
CDR3: CASSFATGQLNTEAFF

D: NA
size: NA
V: TRBV7-9
J: TRBJ2-1
DNA: TGTGCCAGCAGCTCACCCCACTGGGGCGACGTCAATGAGCAGTTCTTC
CDR3: CASSSPHWGDVNEQFF

D: TRBD1
size: NA
V: TRBV18
J: TRBJ1-1
DNA: TGTGCCAGCTCACCACCGTTACAGGGGGCAGGGAACACTGAAGCTTTCTTT
CDR3: CASSPPLQGAGNTEAFF

D: NA
size: NA
V: TRBV5-1
J: TRBJ1-1
DNA: TGCGCCAGCAGCTTTGGGGCAGTTGTGACTAGCACTGAAGCTTTCTTT
CDR3: CASSFGAVVTSTEAFF

D: TRBD2
size: NA
V: TRBV5-4
J: TRBJ2-3
DNA: TGTGCCAGCAGCGGGAGACTAGCGGGGGCCCCCCCGGATACGCAGTATTTT
CDR3: CASSGRLAGAPPDTQYF

D: TRBD2
size: once
V: TRBV19
J: TRBJ2-1
DNA: TGTGCCAGTAGTCTCGCCTTAGCGGGGGGCTCCTACAATGAGCAGTTCTTC
CDR3: CASSLALAGGSYNEQFF

D: TRBD1
size: once
V: TRBV12-3/TRBV12-4
J: TRBJ1-3
DNA: TGTGCCAGCATCCCAGGGGGGGGAAACACCATATATTTT
CDR3: CASIPGGGNTIYF

D: TRBD1
size: NA
V: TRBV7-8
J: TRBJ1-5
DNA: TGTGCCAGCAGCCATATAACGCTGACAGGGGGGGGTCAGCCCCAGCATTTT
CDR3: CASSHITLTGGGQPQHF

D: TRBD1
size: NA
V: TRBV30
J: TRBJ2-1
DNA: TGTGCCTGGAGTGTGGGACAGTTTAGCTACAATGAGCAGTTCTTC
CDR3: CAWSVGQFSYNEQFF

D: NA
size: NA
V: TRBV5-5
J: TRBJ1-1
DNA: TGTGCCAGCAGCTTGTACAGGCCTAACACTGAAGCTTTCTTT
CDR3: CASSLYRPNTEAFF

D: NA
size: few
V: TRBV10-1
J: TRBJ1-5
DNA: TGCGCCAGCAGTGAGCCCCAAGCGAAGGAACGCAATCAGCCCCAGCATTTT
CDR3: CASSEPQAKERNQPQHF

D: NA
size: NA
V: TRBV19
J: TRBJ2-2
DNA: TGTGCCAGTAGTATACTCGGGGGCGGGGAGCTGTTTTTT
CDR3: CASSILGGGELFF

D: NA
size: NA
V: TRBV2
J: TRBJ1-3
DNA: TGTGCCAGCTGGGGAGGGGGACTCGGAAACACCATATATTTT
CDR3: CASWGGGLGNTIYF

D: NA
size: once
V: TRBV27
J: TRBJ1-3
DNA: TGTGCCAGCAGCCGTTCAGGGTATTCAGGAAACACCATATATTTT
CDR3: CASSRSGYSGNTIYF

D: NA
size: NA
V: TRBV2
J: TRBJ1-3
DNA: TGTGCCAGCAGCCTCGGGAGGGTTGACACCATATATTTT
CDR3: CASSLGRVDTIYF

D: NA
size: NA
V: TRBV5-1
J: TRBJ2-5
DNA: TGCGCCAGCAGCTTGCGGAGTCCCAACCAAGAGACCCAGTACTTC
CDR3: CASSLRSPNQETQYF

D: NA
size: NA
V: TRBV5-1
J: TRBJ1-4
DNA: TGCGCCAGCAGCTTGGTGCAGGGTGGGGAAAAACTGTTTTTT
CDR3: CASSLVQGGEKLFF

D: NA
size: once
V: TRBV5-1
J: TRBJ2-1
DNA: TGCGCCAGCAGCTTTAATTCGCCTATCTCCTACAATGAGCAGTTCTTC
CDR3: CASSFNSPISYNEQFF

D: TRBD1
size: NA
V: TRBV7-9
J: TRBJ1-2
DNA: TGTGCCAGCAGCTTAACAGGGGGAACTCCAGAGGATGGCTACACCTTC
CDR3: CASSLTGGTPEDGYTF

D: TRBD1
size: NA
V: TRBV6-5
J: TRBJ1-3
DNA: TGTGCCAGCAGCGGTCGACAGGGGATAAACACCATATATTTT
CDR3: CASSGRQGINTIYF

D: TRBD1
size: NA
V: TRBV7-9
J: TRBJ1-2
DNA: TGTGCCAGCAGCTTAGCCGGGACAGGGGGTCATGGCTACACCTTC
CDR3: CASSLAGTGGHGYTF